These T cell receptor beta chains were read from a single sample in a study of T cells after yellow fever vaccination. TCRdb called the 5' RACE reads again in MiXCR, with one record for every CDR3 protein. The sample shows a few hundred thousand distinct CDR3 sequences, about 17% of them seen only once. The sequences come from PBMCs, collected before the yellow fever booster vaccination. The receptor set was obtained from a man in his late teens or twenties who received the YFV17D yellow fever vaccine. Each CDR3 is given without its conserved first and last residue.

TRBV12-3/TRBV12-4	TRBJ2-7	ASSSPHIDGSYEQY
TRBV6-1	TRBJ2-1	ASSPEGSNEQF
TRBV24-1	TRBJ1-2	GQGERSDGYT
TRBV19	TRBJ2-5	ASSIWPQETQY
TRBV9	TRBJ2-7	ASSASGGASYEQY
TRBV24-1	TRBJ1-2	AIAQGTGGYT
TRBV4-2	TRBJ2-3	ASSRSGGLIDTQY
TRBV27	TRBJ2-7	ASSPGGTGTYEQY
TRBV10-3	TRBJ1-5	AISESVFQPQH
TRBV19	TRBJ2-7	ASSTTGGVEQY
TRBV10-3	TRBJ2-7	AISGAGKSYEQY
TRBV6-6	TRBJ1-1	ASSYSQMNTEAF
TRBV5-1	TRBJ2-3	ASSLPEEGGPGDTQY
TRBV5-1	TRBJ2-1	ASSLEQGAKF
TRBV19	TRBJ1-6	ASSRRAGLNSPLH
TRBV20-1	TRBJ1-6	SARGILSYNSPLH
TRBV7-3	TRBJ2-3	ASTLTGMAHIPPDTQY
TRBV7-2	TRBJ2-3	ASSLAISSGGASTDTQY
TRBV20-1	TRBJ1-6	SAGLPGQKYSPLH